Below, 16 T cell receptor beta chains from the same sample are listed, as sequenced in a study of cytomegalovirus exposure and HLA in healthy donors. Libraries were prepared by immunoSEQ multiplex PCR; TCRdb keeps only in-frame clonotypes and omits some of them. The table includes under 250,000 clones, about 90% detected once. Material for sequencing was PBMCs. These receptors all stem from a young man in good health and CMV-seropositive.

The genes are TRBV5-4 and TRBJ2-2; TRBD2 matches 9 bases. Germline V gene lookup returns CDR1 SGHNT and CDR2 YYREEE (reference sequence). Losses at the gene ends were 0 bases for V and 5 bases for J; bases not matched to a gene: 2. The CDR3 has 15 amino acids. CDR3 in DNA: TGTGCCAGCAGCTTGGTAGCGGGAGTAACCGGGGAGCTGTTTTTT. It yields the protein CASSLVAGVTGELFF.

This clone was seen only a few times. This chain joins TRBV19 and TRBJ2-5; D perhaps matches TRBD2 (5 bases). The V end lost 5 bases, the J end lost 5 bases, and 12 bases lay between the germline ends. The germline gives CDR1 LNHDA, CDR2 SQIVND (reference sequence). The CDR3 sequence is 13 residues long. CDR3 nucleotide sequence: TGTGCCAGTAGTGTGGTCCCGGGGGAGACCCAGTACTTC. Encoded protein: CASSVVPGETQYF.

The chain recombines TRBV9 with TRBJ2-2; TRBD1 matches at 9 bases. The CDR3 length is 14 residues. Germline V gene data show CDR1 as SGDLS and CDR2 as YYNGEE. V was clipped by 5 bases and J by 7 bases; unmatched bases: 6. CDR3 bases: TGTGCCAGCAGTTCCACAGGGGGCGGCGGGGAGCTGTTTTTT. Residues: CASSSTGGGGELFF. Combining the CDR3 with reference TRBV9 and TRBJ2-2 gives the whole variable domain DSGVTQTPKHLITATGQRVTLRCSPRSGDLSVYWYQQSLDQGLQFLIQYYNGEERAKGNILERFSAQQFPDLHSELNLSSLELGDSALYFCASSSTGGGGELFFGEGSRLTVL.

The V and J genes are TRBV9 and TRBJ2-6; 9 nucleotides agree with TRBD2. Germline V lookup: CDR1 SGDLS, CDR2 YYNGEE. V lost 2 bases, J lost 1 base, and 13 bases stayed unmatched. The CDR3 length is 20 residues. The CDR3 loop is CASSVGWGASGTSGANVLTF. The CDR3 DNA is TGTGCCAGCAGCGTTGGTTGGGGGGCTAGCGGGACATCTGGGGCCAACGTCCTGACTTTC. Looking up the rest from reference TRBV9 and TRBJ2-6 gives the full variable domain: DSGVTQTPKHLITATGQRVTLRCSPRSGDLSVYWYQQSLDQGLQFLIQYYNGEERAKGNILERFSAQQFPDLHSELNLSSLELGDSALYFCASSVGWGASGTSGANVLTFGAGSRLTVL.

CDR3 nucleotides: TGTGCCAGCAGCCCGGGGACAGGAAACACCTACTCCTACGAGCAGTACTTC. It translates to CASSPGTGNTYSYEQYF. The chain joins TRBV4-2 to TRBJ2-7; 8 bases fit TRBD1. CDR1 and CDR2 from the germline V gene are LGHNA and YNFKEQ. V shed 4 bases and J 0 bases; nucleotides not matched to a gene: 11. The CDR3 covers 17 residues.

This rearrangement joins TRBV11-2 to TRBJ2-7; D remains ambiguous. With 1 base removed from V and 2 bases from J, the gap between germline ends came to 12 bases. In germline, CDR1 is SGHAT, CDR2 FQNNGV. The CDR3 spans 15 residues. The CDR3 region is CASSLGWAKTYEQYF. The CDR3 bases are TGTGCCAGCAGCTTAGGGTGGGCTAAAACCTACGAGCAGTACTTC.

This chain joins TRBV27 and TRBJ2-1, with 7 bases fitting TRBD2. V was clipped by 2 bases and J by 9 bases; unmatched bases: 10. The CDR3 extends over 15 amino acids. CDR1 is MNHEY and CDR2 is SMNVEV in the germline V gene (reference sequence). CDR3 sequence (DNA): TGTGCCAGCAGTTTACGGGGGACTAATGTGGGTGAGCAGTTCTTC. Protein product: CASSLRGTNVGEQFF.

The chain links TRBV7-2 to TRBJ1-1, with D hard to call. This CDR3 has 14 amino acids. Germline loops: CDR1 SGHTA, CDR2 FQGNSA. Between the trimmed V and J ends, which lost 3 bases and 7 bases, there was a span of 15 bases. The CDR3 spells CASSLRVTPIEAFF. CDR3 coding DNA: TGTGCCAGCAGCTTGAGGGTTACCCCCATTGAAGCTTTCTTT.

This chain uses TRBV28 with TRBJ1-1; D is unresolved. Trimming took 3 bases from V and 6 from J, leaving 20 bases between them. Germline CDR1 reads MDHEN; CDR2 reads SYDVKM. The CDR3 loop spans 16 amino acids. Written as DNA, the CDR3 is TGTGCCAGCAGTTTTGCCGGGGTCACGGCGTATGCTGAAGCTTTCTTT. This encodes CASSFAGVTAYAEAFF.

V and J are TRBV5-1 and TRBJ1-1; D not certain. The germline V and J ends were trimmed by 0 bases and 4 bases, with 13 bases remaining between them. The CDR3 runs to 15 residues. Germline V lookup: CDR1 SGHRS, CDR2 YFSETQ. CDR3 nucleotides: TGCGCCAGCAGCTTGGGTGGCGGGTCTTTCACTGAAGCTTTCTTT. Protein product: CASSLGGGSFTEAFF. Together with reference TRBV5-1 and TRBJ1-1, the CDR3 gives the full variable domain: KAGVTQTPRYLIKTRGQQVTLSCSPISGHRSVSWYQQTPGQGLQFLFEYFSETQRNKGNFPGRFSGRQFSNSRSEMNVSTLELGDSALYLCASSLGGGSFTEAFFGQGTRLTVV.

V gene TRBV18 combines with J gene TRBJ2-5, with TRBD1 identical over 10 bases. The CDR3 runs 15 residues. V was pared by 4 bases and J by 5 bases, with 7 bases of the junction left unmatched. The germline V gene encodes CDR1 KGHSH and CDR2 LQKENI. The CDR3 sequence is CASSLNRDRGETQYF. CDR3 nucleotide sequence: TGTGCCAGCTCACTGAACCGGGACAGGGGTGAGACCCAGTACTTC. Filled out from reference TRBV18 and TRBJ2-5, the complete variable domain reads NAGVMQNPRHLVRRRGQEARLRCSPMKGHSHVYWYRQLPEEGLKFMVYLQKENIIDESGMPKERFSAEFPKEGPSILRIQQVVRGDSAAYFCASSLNRDRGETQYFGPGTRLLVL.

The chain recombines TRBV5-6 with TRBJ2-2; TRBD1 matches at 8 bases. CDR3 length: 15 residues. Germline V gene data show CDR1 as SGHDT and CDR2 as YYEEEE. V shed 7 bases, J shed 0 bases, and the junction held 5 bases outside the gene matches. The CDR3, as DNA: TGTGCCAGCCTAAGACAGGGGACGAACACCGGGGAGCTGTTTTTT. The encoded protein is CASLRQGTNTGELFF.

V is TRBV7-2 and J is TRBJ2-7, with 8 nucleotides matching TRBD2. V was clipped by 5 bases and J by 2 bases; unmatched bases: 5. In germline, CDR1 is SGHTA, CDR2 FQGNSA. The CDR3 totals 14 residues. In DNA form, the CDR3 reads TGTGCCAGCAGCCCGTCGGGGGGGCCCTACGAGCAGTACTTC. It translates to CASSPSGGPYEQYF. The variable domain in full, completed from reference TRBV7-2 and TRBJ2-7, reads GAGVSQSPSNKVTEKGKDVELRCDPISGHTALYWYRQSLGQGLEFLIYFQGNSAPDKSGLPSDRFSAERTGGSVSTLTIQRTQQEDSAVYLCASSPSGGPYEQYFGPGTRLTVT.

The chain has TRBV11-1 and TRBJ2-7; D not resolved. CDR3 length equals 13 residues. Germline CDR1 and CDR2: SGHAT and FQDESV (reference sequence). The V end was cut by 1 base, the J end by 2 bases, with 6 bases between. The CDR3 DNA sequence: TGTGCCAGCAGCTTAGGAGCCCCCTACGAGCAGTACTTC. It is translated as CASSLGAPYEQYF.

Comment on this clone: The sample has other DNA sequences that encode this CDR3 too. V gene TRBV27 combines with J gene TRBJ2-1; D unresolved. Germline V gives CDR1 MNHEY, CDR2 SMNVEV (reference sequence). This CDR3 spans 13 amino acids. V was shortened by 6 bases and J by 0 bases, with 6 bases between the two germline ends. The CDR3 sequence: CASSLSSYNEQFF. As DNA, the CDR3 is TGTGCCAGCAGCCTAAGCTCCTACAATGAGCAGTTCTTC.

The J gene is TRBJ2-3, the V gene TRBV27; no clear D. Germline values: CDR1 MNHEY, CDR2 SMNVEV (reference sequence). Deletions cut 3 bases from V and 4 bases from J, with 8 bases between. This CDR3 spans 13 amino acids. CDR3 sequence (DNA): TGTGCCAGCAGTTTTTCCGGATCAGATACGCAGTATTTT. Its translation: CASSFSGSDTQYF.